These T cell receptor beta chains were read from a single sample in a study of blood T cells in healthy people across ages. A single record per CDR3 protein comes from TCRdb applying MiXCR to the 5' RACE reads. Counted here are approximately 810,000 distinct CDR3 sequences, 29% occurring once; the ten biggest clones make up 15% to 20%. The sequenced material came from blood. These receptor sequences come from an elderly woman in good health. Both conserved end residues are part of each CDR3. The D gene is left open where the match is weak. Clone size, where shown, is once, few, many, or a class for clones that have expanded.

d_gene,v_gene,abundance,j_gene,CDR3nt,CDR3aa
TRBD2,TRBV9,many,TRBJ2-3,TGTGCCAGCAGCACCACCGGGACTAGCGGGGGGGTTGTGACGCAGTATTTT,CASSTTGTSGGVVTQYF
.,TRBV6-2/TRBV6-3,few,TRBJ1-1,TGTGCCAGCAGCTACCGATTGCGGGGCTCGGGTACTGAAGCTTTCTTT,CASSYRLRGSGTEAFF
TRBD2,TRBV6-6,.,TRBJ2-1,TGTGCCAGCAGTCCCCCCGGCGGGGGGGCCGCGGGTGAGCAGTTCTTC,CASSPPGGGAAGEQFF
TRBD1,TRBV12-3/TRBV12-4,.,TRBJ1-2,TGTGCCAGCAGTTTAGTACAGGGGGCGGGCGGCTACACCTTC,CASSLVQGAGGYTF
.,TRBV28,.,TRBJ2-3,TGTGCCAGCAGTTTCGGGAGTGGTGGGGGTACAGCAGATACGCAGTATTTT,CASSFGSGGGTADTQYF
TRBD2,TRBV7-9,.,TRBJ2-7,TGTGCCAGCAGCCAGATGGCGGGGGGGCGGAACAATGAGCAGTACTTC,CASSQMAGGRNNEQYF
TRBD1,TRBV20-1,.,TRBJ1-5,TGCAGTGCTTACAGGGGGCGTGCTGTCGGCAATCAGCCCCAGCATTTT,CSAYRGRAVGNQPQHF
.,TRBV9,many,TRBJ1-1,TGTGCCAGCAGCGTAGCCCTGAACACTGAAGCTTTCTTT,CASSVALNTEAFF
.,TRBV6-2/TRBV6-3,.,TRBJ2-3,TGTGCCAGCAGTCCCCGGGGTACGGGCACAGATACGCAGTATTTT,CASSPRGTGTDTQYF
.,TRBV7-2,.,TRBJ1-1,TGTGCCAGCAGCTTAATTAAGGTGAAGAACACTGAAGCTTTCTTT,CASSLIKVKNTEAFF
TRBD1,TRBV20-1,few,TRBJ1-2,TGCAGTGCCTCCCCTCCGGGACAGCCGTATGGCTACACCTTC,CSASPPGQPYGYTF
.,TRBV5-1,few,TRBJ2-3,TGCGCCAGCAGCTTGCTCGAGGAAAGTCCAGATACGCAGTATTTT,CASSLLEESPDTQYF
.,TRBV20-1,many,TRBJ2-3,TGCAGTGCTACGGGCGGGGCGGGGCTACCAGATACGCAGTATTTT,CSATGGAGLPDTQYF
.,TRBV5-1,.,TRBJ2-3,TGCGCCAGCGGCTTGCCCATTAGCGCAGATACGCAGTATTTT,CASGLPISADTQYF
.,TRBV11-2,.,TRBJ2-5,TGTGCCAGCAGCTTAGAAAGCTTATCCTACGGGCAGTACTTC,CASSLESLSYGQYF
.,TRBV27,many,TRBJ2-7,TGTGCCAGCACCATCGATCCCCGGGGAGGCTACGAGCAGTACTTC,CASTIDPRGGYEQYF
TRBD2,TRBV7-2,.,TRBJ2-7,TGTGCCAGCAGCTTAGCGGCTAGCGGGAGGATCTACGAGCAGTACTTC,CASSLAASGRIYEQYF
TRBD1,TRBV5-1,once,TRBJ1-2,TGCGCCAGCAGCCCAGGGGGCTCGGATGGCTACACCTTC,CASSPGGSDGYTF
TRBD1,TRBV4-1,many,TRBJ1-2,TGCGCCAGCAGCCAAGAATCCGCGGGACAGATCTATGGCTACACCTTC,CASSQESAGQIYGYTF
.,TRBV21-1,.,TRBJ1-5,TGTGCCAGCAGCAAAACGGGGGGCGCTCAGCCCCAGCATTTT,CASSKTGGAQPQHF
TRBD2,TRBV5-4,few,TRBJ2-4,TGTGCCAGCAGCCGAAGGGCTAGCGGGGAAAACATTCAGTACTTC,CASSRRASGENIQYF
.,TRBV2,.,TRBJ2-3,TGTGCCAGCGGCGGGACGCACCTATGGGGTGACATAGTTGATACGCAGTATTTT,CASGGTHLWGDIVDTQYF